This TCR beta chain came from a study of T cell changes during pregnancy in multiple sclerosis (dated by TCRdb to between 2019 and 2020). For the study in its entirety: The study looked at changes in the T cell repertoire across pregnancy in women with multiple sclerosis.

The count of this clone is one. Its specific antigen is unknown. No quality values exist for individual bases; no much larger clone is one base distant. Library preparation used the immunoSEQ multiplex PCR assay. TCRdb limited this immuneACCESS table to in-frame rearrangements with V and J called. A share of clones is missing; checked studies link under half to unresolved V genes, and the rest is unexplained. The sample includes 85,000 to 100,000 clones, with around 93% observed a single time. The ten largest account for about 0.95% of the sample. For this chain, trimming is 1 base at the V end and 11 bases at the J end, and the number of junction bases without a gene match is 9. The CDR3 sequence holds 15 residues, the cysteine and phenylalanine included. Only the CDR3 DNA is retained, 45 bases long and in frame from the first base. From the germline V gene, CDR1 is SGHTA and CDR2 is FQGNSA.

Sequences were derived from peripheral blood, sampled before pregnancy. The sequence derives from a female donor with multiple sclerosis, enrolled in a pregnancy study. This chain joins TRBV7-2 to TRBJ2-4; the junction holds 9 bases that match TRBD2. The encoded CDR3 is CASSLETSGKLVQYF. At the DNA level, the sequence is TGTGCCAGCAGCTTAGAGACTAGCGGTAAACTGGTTCAGTACTTC.